This T cell receptor (beta chain) comes out of a study of siplizumab effects on memory and regulatory T cells. Roughly 10^5 TCR templates underwent assay in each sample. Using immunoSEQ multiplex PCR, the repertoire was profiled, and TCRdb retains in-frame clones only, with some absent. The sample records 60,000 to 70,000 clones, approximately 88% being singletons. Germline V gene data show CDR1 as LNHDA and CDR2 as SQIVND (reference sequence). V was trimmed by 3 bases and J by 3 bases, leaving 8 bases between them. The CDR3 is made up of 14 amino acids. This clonotype was sampled from a human donor in good health. The sequencing input was Tregs sorted from blood. The rearrangement joins TRBV19 to TRBJ2-2; either TRBD1 or TRBD2 may supply D (5 bases each). CDR3 protein: CASSMGPYTGELFF. The CDR3 coding sequence is TGTGCCAGTAGTATGGGACCCTACACCGGGGAGCTGTTTTTT. The full variable domain, completed using reference TRBV19 and TRBJ2-2, is DGGITQSPKYLFRKEGQNVTLSCEQNLNHDAMYWYRQDPGQGLRLIYYSQIVNDFQKGDIAEGYSVSREKKESFPLTVTSAQKNPTAFYLCASSMGPYTGELFFGEGSRLTVL.